The present T cell receptor (beta chain) was sequenced within a study of cytomegalovirus exposure and HLA in healthy donors. Findings and limits, study-wide: Sequencing likely caused a cluster of highly shared sequence variants. Rare TCR sequences predominated, though certain public TCRs were found in many donors.

Healthy people donating bone marrow made up the donors. Trimming took 0 bases from V and 6 from J; bases not matched to a gene: 19. The CDR3 has 19 residues. Germline CDR1 is LGHNT and CDR2 is FRNRAP. PCR employed 60 Vbeta and 13 Jbeta primers. Generated by immunoSEQ multiplex PCR, the TCRdb table keeps only in-frame clones and is missing some. The table includes just over 150,000 clones, about 80% detected once. In its sample, this clone was seen once. As yet, its antigen is unknown. What was sequenced was PBMCs. This receptor was identified in a female donor in good health and CMV-seronegative. V usage is TRBV12-5 and J usage is TRBJ2-7; TRBD2 aligns across 8 bases. The CDR3 sequence is CASGLVLVGSGAGDREQYF. In DNA form, the CDR3 reads TGTGCTAGTGGTTTGGTACTAGTTGGGTCTGGAGCGGGAGATCGCGAGCAGTACTTC.